The next 27 T cell receptor beta chains were all read from a single sample in a study of response to subunit inactivated influenza vaccine. TCRdb reanalysed the RT-PCR reads using MiXCR and keeps one entry per CDR3 protein. The data show 430,000 or so distinct CDR3 sequences, about 10% seen once. The specimen was PBMCs from blood, collected 45 days after vaccination. The receptors were sampled from a man in his forties or fifties who received an inactivated influenza vaccine.

The rearrangement links TRBV4-3 to TRBJ2-4; a weak D match, TRBD1 (5 bases). There are 16 residues in the CDR3. Trimming left V 5 bases short and J 0 bases short, with 14 bases between. Germline V gene sequence: CDR1 LGHNA, CDR2 YSLEER. CDR3 region: CASSDDSGLAKNIQYF. For the CDR3, the DNA is TGCGCCAGCAGCGACGACAGTGGTCTAGCCAAAAACATTCAGTACTTC.

This clonotype was counted between two and nine times. V gene TRBV2 combines with J gene TRBJ2-2; D gene unclear. CDR1 is SNHLY, CDR2 FYNNEI, per germline. There are 14 residues in the CDR3. With 4 bases removed from V and 6 bases from J, the gap between germline ends came to 12 bases. The CDR3 is CASSGTNQAGELFF. CDR3 sequence (DNA): TGTGCCAGCAGTGGGACCAATCAAGCCGGGGAGCTGTTTTTT.

This clonotype has only a few counts. The chain uses TRBV11-1 and TRBJ2-6, with 8 bases aligning to TRBD1. CDR1 is SGHAT, CDR2 FQDESV, per germline (reference sequence). The CDR3 consists of 18 residues. Germline trimming cut 7 bases from V and 2 bases from J; bases unmatched to any gene: 13. The CDR3 coding sequence is TGTGCCAGCACCGAGATGGACAGGGAAGTAACTGGGGCCAACGTCCTGACTTTC. It encodes CASTEMDREVTGANVLTF.

This clonotype was found a few times. V and J are TRBV6-5 and TRBJ1-5; a possible D gene is TRBD1 (6 bases). The V end lost 2 bases, the J end lost 3 bases, and 11 bases lay between the germline ends. CDR1 MNHEY and CDR2 SVGAGI come from the germline V gene. CDR3 length: 15 residues. The DNA for the CDR3 is TGTGCCAGCAGTTACCGCACAGGGTTCAATCAGCCCCAGCATTTT. Protein sequence: CASSYRTGFNQPQHF.

This clonotype was observed a handful of times. The rearrangement links TRBV4-2 to TRBJ2-1; tentatively, D is TRBD2 (7 bases). V lost 1 base to trimming and J lost 9 bases, with 16 bases between them. Germline V gene lookup returns CDR1 LGHNA and CDR2 YNFKEQ. The CDR3 runs to 15 residues. The CDR3 loop is CASSQARGLPTEQFF. CDR3 in DNA: TGTGCCAGCAGCCAAGCGCGGGGGCTACCCACTGAGCAGTTCTTC.

In this sample, this clonotype turned up a few times. The rearrangement uses TRBV20-1 and TRBJ2-3, with a tentative D call TRBD2 (8 bases). Per germline, CDR1 DFQATT and CDR2 SNEGSKA (reference sequence). V was clipped by 8 bases and J by 1 base, with 16 bases between them. This CDR3 has 14 residues. The CDR3 loop is CSPHRGLGTDTQYF. CDR3 coding DNA: TGCAGTCCCCACAGGGGACTAGGCACAGATACGCAGTATTTT.

This clonotype was counted only a few times. CDR3 sequence reads: CASRDSYGYTF. DNA for the CDR3: TGTGCCAGCAGAGACAGCTATGGCTACACCTTC. This chain joins TRBV6-1 and TRBJ1-2, with TRBD1 as a possible D gene (5 bases). V was pared by 6 bases and J by 4 bases, with 6 bases between. Germline loops: CDR1 MNHNS, CDR2 SASEGT. The CDR3 contains 11 residues.

This clonotype was found many times. This chain uses TRBV12-3 or TRBV12-4 with TRBJ1-5; 8 nucleotides line up with TRBD1. CDR3 length: 13 residues. V shed 11 bases and J 7 bases; nucleotides not matched to a gene: 10. The CDR3 region is CAVGRDRLQPQHF. In nucleotides, the CDR3 is TGTGCCGTGGGGCGGGACAGGTTACAGCCCCAGCATTTT.

This clonotype was counted at least ten times. It may be a read error: a sequence one base away is much more abundant. DNA of the CDR3: TGTGCCAGCAGTATCTCCTACGAGCAGTACTTC. This gives the protein CASSISYEQYF. The genes are TRBV6-2 or TRBV6-3 and TRBJ2-7; D remains ambiguous. With 5 bases removed from V and 0 bases from J, the gap between germline ends came to 2 bases. Germline values: CDR1 MNHEY, CDR2 SVGEGT. The CDR3 runs to 11 residues.

The V call is TRBV7-9, the J call TRBJ2-7, with TRBD1 matching 8 bases. Germline-derived CDR1 and CDR2 are SEHNR and FQNEAQ (reference sequence). This CDR3 spans 15 amino acids. The ends lost 1 base at V and 7 bases at J; junction bases unmatched: 9. The CDR3 nucleotides read TGTGCCAGCAGCTTAGGCGGCAGGGGGCTAGGGGAGCAGTACTTC. Translating it yields CASSLGGRGLGEQYF.

The V and J genes are TRBV11-2 and TRBJ2-7; D not resolved. CDR1 and CDR2 (germline): SGHAT, FQNNGV. Deletions cut 1 base from V and 2 bases from J, with 21 bases between. The CDR3 contains 18 residues. CDR3 residues: CASSLVTNPSSFPYEQYF. Here the CDR3 DNA reads TGTGCCAGCAGCTTAGTCACAAACCCTAGTTCATTTCCCTACGAGCAGTACTTC.

The gene calls are TRBV20-1 and TRBJ2-1, with 12 bases fitting TRBD2. With V trimmed by 3 bases and J by 7 bases, 4 bases remained unmatched. Per germline, CDR1 DFQATT and CDR2 SNEGSKA (reference sequence). The CDR3 sequence is 14 residues long. Here the CDR3 reads CSASLAGGLNEQFF. In nucleotides, the CDR3 is TGCAGTGCTAGTCTAGCGGGGGGGTTGAATGAGCAGTTCTTC.

The table lists this clonotype with many counts. The rearrangement joins TRBV28 to TRBJ2-1; no clear D gene. The length of the CDR3 is 12 residues. Germline-derived CDR1 and CDR2 are MDHEN and SYDVKM. With 1 base removed from V and 10 bases from J, the gap between germline ends came to 8 bases. CDR3 sequence: CASSLSNGEQFF. The CDR3 DNA reads TGTGCCAGCAGTTTATCGAACGGAGAGCAGTTCTTC.

This sequence joins TRBV7-2 and TRBJ2-3; D call uncertain. Germline V lookup: CDR1 SGHTA, CDR2 FQGNSA. Trimming removed 5 bases from V and 1 base from J, with 10 bases in between. The CDR3 spans 14 residues. CDR3 sequence: CASSPRYRTDTQYF. For the CDR3, the DNA is TGTGCCAGCAGCCCTCGCTACCGCACAGATACGCAGTATTTT.

The chain combines TRBV20-1 with TRBJ2-1; 10 nucleotides line up with TRBD2. CDR1 is DFQATT and CDR2 is SNEGSKA in the germline V gene (reference sequence). CDR3 length: 13 residues. J lost 8 bases, V lost 3 bases, and 4 bases had no gene match. CDR3 loop: CSASRLAGDEQFF. The CDR3 bases are TGCAGTGCTAGCCGACTAGCGGGCGATGAGCAGTTCTTC.

The table lists this clonotype with a few counts. J is TRBJ1-1 and V is TRBV10-3; 7 bases are a match to TRBD1. Germline-derived CDR1 and CDR2 are ENHRY and SYGVKD. This CDR3 comprises 13 residues. V lost 10 bases to trimming and J lost 0 bases; unmatched junction nucleotides: 5. The CDR3 is CATRTGLNTEAFF. The CDR3 region has the DNA TGTGCCACCCGGACAGGATTGAACACTGAAGCTTTCTTT.

At least ten counts were recorded for this clonotype. This rearrangement joins TRBV29-1 to TRBJ2-5; 9 bases are a match to TRBD1. This CDR3 has 13 residues. The ends lost 3 bases at V and 3 bases at J; junction bases unmatched: 2. CDR1 is SQVTM and CDR2 is ANQGSEA in the germline V gene. CDR3: CSVDRQGEETQYF. The CDR3 DNA follows: TGCAGCGTTGACCGACAGGGGGAAGAGACCCAGTACTTC.

DNA of the CDR3: TGCAGTGCCCAAGTTGTGGGGGACAGGGGACCCTACGAGCAGTACTTC. This sequence encodes CSAQVVGDRGPYEQYF. The chain combines TRBV20-1 with TRBJ2-7; the match to TRBD1 covers 10 bases. The CDR3 contains 16 residues. CDR1 is DFQATT, CDR2 SNEGSKA, per germline (reference sequence). Trimming at V came to 6 bases and at J to 2 bases, leaving 13 bases not matched to a gene.

V is TRBV6-1 and J is TRBJ1-5, with no clear D. Germline CDR1 and CDR2: MNHNS and SASEGT. V was cut by 5 bases and J by 0 bases, with 11 bases left in between. The CDR3 runs 15 residues. The CDR3 protein is CASSPDPFSNQPQHF. CDR3 bases: TGTGCCAGCAGTCCGGACCCTTTTAGCAATCAGCCCCAGCATTTT.

The table lists this clonotype with a few counts. The chain joins TRBV14 to TRBJ2-1; D is uncertain. V lost 3 bases, J lost 8 bases, and 11 bases lay in between. Looked up from germline, CDR1 is SGHDN and CDR2 is FVKESK. The length of the CDR3 is 13 residues. CDR3 in DNA: TGTGCCAGCAGCCACTTAGCATTCCATGAGCAGTTCTTC. Its protein is CASSHLAFHEQFF.

The J gene is TRBJ2-7, the V gene TRBV12-3 or TRBV12-4; D not certain. The CDR3 has 16 residues. V lost 6 bases and J lost 0, with 18 bases in between. The CDR3 here is CASRLTGLSSSYEQYF. The CDR3 bases are TGTGCCAGCAGACTGACGGGCCTCTCATCCTCCTACGAGCAGTACTTC.

The chain employs TRBV6-5 and TRBJ1-2; D perhaps matches TRBD1 (6 bases). Trimming took 0 bases from V and 4 from J, leaving 12 bases between them. CDR1 is MNHEY and CDR2 is SVGAGI in the germline V gene. This CDR3 is 15 amino acids long. The CDR3 region is CASSYSTGGGYGYTF. CDR3 nucleotides: TGTGCCAGCAGTTACTCAACCGGGGGCGGCTATGGCTACACCTTC.

The chain carries TRBV28 and TRBJ2-7; the match to TRBD1 covers 10 bases. The CDR3 spans 15 residues. Trimming removed 3 bases from V and 5 bases from J; junction bases left unmatched: 7. Germline V gives CDR1 MDHEN, CDR2 SYDVKM. DNA of the CDR3: TGTGCCAGCAGTTTTGGGGACAGGGGATCACACGAGCAGTACTTC. As protein: CASSFGDRGSHEQYF.

In its sample, this clonotype was seen many times. This chain connects TRBV20-1 to TRBJ2-4, with 7 bases lining up with TRBD2. Trimming removed 2 bases from V and 4 bases from J; junction bases left unmatched: 5. This CDR3 is built from 14 residues. Germline values: CDR1 DFQATT, CDR2 SNEGSKA (reference sequence). CDR3 region: CSARPQAGKNIQYF. As DNA, the CDR3 is TGCAGTGCTAGACCCCAAGCGGGAAAAAACATTCAGTACTTC.

V usage is TRBV18 and J usage is TRBJ2-3; TRBD2 agrees at 8 bases. Germline trimming cut 4 bases from V and 5 bases from J; bases unmatched to any gene: 5. Germline CDR1 is KGHSH and CDR2 is LQKENI. CDR3 length: 14 residues. CDR3 sequence reads: CASSLAGSGDTQYF. The CDR3 DNA reads as TGTGCCAGCTCACTAGCGGGGAGTGGAGATACGCAGTATTTT.

This clonotype was counted only a few times. This rearrangement joins TRBV14 to TRBJ1-2; D may be TRBD1 (5 bases). The CDR3 spans 14 residues. The germline V gene encodes CDR1 SGHDN and CDR2 FVKESK. Trimming pared 0 bases from V and 6 bases from J, leaving 11 bases between. Written as DNA, the CDR3 is TGTGCCAGCAGCCAAGAGACACGAGGGGATGGCTACACCTTC. Encoded protein: CASSQETRGDGYTF.

In this sample, this clonotype turned up a few times. This rearrangement joins TRBV7-2 to TRBJ2-1; no definite D call. Germline values: CDR1 SGHTA, CDR2 FQGNSA. The CDR3 sequence is 12 residues long. Trimming took 5 bases from V and 4 from J, leaving 6 bases between them. CDR3 sequence: CASSQPYNEQFF. The CDR3 nucleotides are TGTGCCAGCAGCCAACCGTACAATGAGCAGTTCTTC.